This entry describes one TCR beta chain. What it binds is not known. This entry is derived from a study of cytomegalovirus exposure and HLA in healthy donors. Looking at the study overall: An earlier analysis identified 117 million unique TCR beta sequences in 150 million to 200 million T cells.

Healthy individuals who donated bone marrow served as the donors. The PCR employed 60 Vbeta primers together with 13 Jbeta primers. The table came from immunoSEQ multiplex PCR; TCRdb's copy has only in-frame clones and leaves some out. The table includes over 200,000 clones, about 72% detected once. V lost 4 bases, J lost 2 bases, and 6 bases lay in between. Germline V gives CDR1 MNHEY, CDR2 SMNVEV (reference sequence). This CDR3 has 12 amino acids. Study-wide results and caveats: Presence/absence analysis assumed near-uniform sequencing depth across donors.

The TCR comes from a male donor in good health and CMV-seronegative. The chain carries TRBV27 and TRBJ2-7; D is unresolved. Sequencing input: PBMCs. The CDR3 region has the DNA TGTGCCAGCAGTTCACTTACCTACGAGCAGTACTTC. It is translated as CASSSLTYEQYF.